Listed below are T cell receptor beta chains from one sample, sequenced in a study of T cell repertoires in cytomegalovirus infection. These TCRs' antigens remain unknown. In TCRdb, the reads were re-called with MiXCR into one record per CDR3 protein. Counted here are about 110,000 distinct CDR3 sequences, roughly 39% occurring once; the ten biggest clones make up 74%. Sequenced material: CD8+ T cells from cultured PBMCs, taken from culture after CMV antigen stimulation. The source of these receptors is a human donor in good health (CMV status not recorded). Some clones in this sample may be carry-over from other donors' samples. CDR3s include the opening cysteine and the closing phenylalanine or tryptophan. A D gene is named only where the DNA matches it firmly. Expanded clones are given a class, and other clones once, few, many or no size at all.

j_call: TRBJ2-7; clone_size: .; cdr3_length: 11; v_call: TRBV12-3/TRBV12-4; d_call: .; cdr3_nt: TGTGCCAGCAGGTCAGGGTTAGAGCAGTACTTC; cdr3_aa: CASRSGLEQYF
j_call: TRBJ1-1; clone_size: few; cdr3_length: 22; v_call: TRBV6-6; d_call: TRBD1; cdr3_nt: TGTGCCAGCAGTTACTGGTACCCGGGACAGGGGGCAAAAACGACCTGGAACACTGAAGCTTTCTTT; cdr3_aa: CASSYWYPGQGAKTTWNTEAFF
j_call: TRBJ2-5; clone_size: .; cdr3_length: 15; v_call: TRBV28; d_call: TRBD2; cdr3_nt: TGTGCCAGCAGTTTAGCGACGGGGGGGCGTGAGACCCAGTACTTC; cdr3_aa: CASSLATGGRETQYF
j_call: TRBJ2-7; clone_size: .; cdr3_length: 15; v_call: TRBV6-5; d_call: .; cdr3_nt: TGTGCCAGCACCAGAGAGATTCGGGGTACCTACGAGCAGTACTTC; cdr3_aa: CASTREIRGTYEQYF
j_call: TRBJ1-2; clone_size: .; cdr3_length: 15; v_call: TRBV15; d_call: .; cdr3_nt: TGTGCCACCAGCAGAGATCGAGTGGGGGATCGTGGCTACACCTTC; cdr3_aa: CATSRDRVGDRGYTF
j_call: TRBJ1-2; clone_size: .; cdr3_length: 15; v_call: TRBV7-9; d_call: .; cdr3_nt: TGTGCCAGCAGCGAGCGGACGGTCCTATTCTATGGCTACACCTTC; cdr3_aa: CASSERTVLFYGYTF
j_call: TRBJ2-7; clone_size: .; cdr3_length: 14; v_call: TRBV15; d_call: TRBD1; cdr3_nt: TGTGCCACCAGCGAAGACAGGGGGAGCTACGAGCAGTACTTC; cdr3_aa: CATSEDRGSYEQYF
j_call: TRBJ2-5; clone_size: few; cdr3_length: 13; v_call: TRBV7-9; d_call: .; cdr3_nt: TGTGCCAGCCAAGACAGAAACCAAGAGACCCAGTACTTC; cdr3_aa: CASQDRNQETQYF
j_call: TRBJ1-5; clone_size: .; cdr3_length: 16; v_call: TRBV19; d_call: .; cdr3_nt: TGTGCCAGTAGTTCCGAAGAAGGGTCGGGGGTCCGGCCCCAGCATTTT; cdr3_aa: CASSSEEGSGVRPQHF
j_call: TRBJ1-5; clone_size: .; cdr3_length: 14; v_call: TRBV10-2; d_call: .; cdr3_nt: TGCGCCAGCAGTGAGTTACAGGAGCATCAGCCCCAGCATTTT; cdr3_aa: CASSELQEHQPQHF
j_call: TRBJ1-4; clone_size: .; cdr3_length: 13; v_call: TRBV7-8; d_call: TRBD1; cdr3_nt: TGTGCCAGCAGCTTAGGCACAGGGGGCAAACTGTTTTTT; cdr3_aa: CASSLGTGGKLFF
j_call: TRBJ2-7; clone_size: few; cdr3_length: 15; v_call: TRBV27; d_call: .; cdr3_nt: TGTGCCAGCAGTTTATCGGCCCTTTCCCTCTACGAGCAGTACTTC; cdr3_aa: CASSLSALSLYEQYF
j_call: TRBJ2-1; clone_size: .; cdr3_length: 14; v_call: TRBV27; d_call: .; cdr3_nt: TGTGCCAGCAGATCGTTGAGCTCCTACAATGAGCAGTTCTTC; cdr3_aa: CASRSLSSYNEQFF
j_call: TRBJ2-2; clone_size: .; cdr3_length: 15; v_call: TRBV19; d_call: .; cdr3_nt: TGTGCCAGTAGTCTCCTCGGGGGTGGCACCGGGGAGCTGTTTTTT; cdr3_aa: CASSLLGGGTGELFF
j_call: TRBJ1-5; clone_size: few; cdr3_length: 15; v_call: TRBV7-8; d_call: .; cdr3_nt: TGTGCCAGCAGCTTATATGAGGGAGGCAATCAGCCCCAGCATTTT; cdr3_aa: CASSLYEGGNQPQHF
j_call: TRBJ1-6; clone_size: few; cdr3_length: 13; v_call: TRBV4-2; d_call: .; cdr3_nt: TGTGCCAGCAGCCCCTTTTTAAATTCACCCCTCCACTTT; cdr3_aa: CASSPFLNSPLHF
j_call: TRBJ1-2; clone_size: .; cdr3_length: 14; v_call: TRBV7-9; d_call: .; cdr3_nt: TGTGCCAGCAGCTTAGGAGGGGGAAACTATGGCTACACCTTC; cdr3_aa: CASSLGGGNYGYTF
j_call: TRBJ1-1; clone_size: .; cdr3_length: 13; v_call: TRBV5-1; d_call: .; cdr3_nt: TGCGCCAGCAGGGTAGGGGCGAACACTGAAGCTTTCTTT; cdr3_aa: CASRVGANTEAFF
j_call: TRBJ2-7; clone_size: .; cdr3_length: 13; v_call: TRBV7-9; d_call: .; cdr3_nt: TGTGCCAGCAGCGCCGGACTGAACTACGAGCAGTACTTC; cdr3_aa: CASSAGLNYEQYF
j_call: TRBJ2-3; clone_size: .; cdr3_length: 13; v_call: TRBV12-3/TRBV12-4; d_call: TRBD2; cdr3_nt: TGTGCCAGCAGCGGGGGGACCGCAGATACGCAGTATTTT; cdr3_aa: CASSGGTADTQYF
j_call: TRBJ2-5; clone_size: .; cdr3_length: 16; v_call: TRBV6-1; d_call: TRBD1; cdr3_nt: TGTGCCAGCAGCGCCGGGACAGGGGTGCACCAAGAGACCCAGTACTTC; cdr3_aa: CASSAGTGVHQETQYF
j_call: TRBJ2-1; clone_size: .; cdr3_length: 13; v_call: TRBV6-6; d_call: .; cdr3_nt: TGTGCCAGCAGTGGGACACTGTACAATGAGCAGTTCTTC; cdr3_aa: CASSGTLYNEQFF
j_call: TRBJ1-2; clone_size: once; cdr3_length: 15; v_call: TRBV4-1; d_call: .; cdr3_nt: TGCGCCAGCAGCCAAGAGCCCTCATTTGGGGATGGCTACACCTTC; cdr3_aa: CASSQEPSFGDGYTF
j_call: TRBJ2-3; clone_size: few; cdr3_length: 17; v_call: TRBV5-4; d_call: TRBD2; cdr3_nt: TGTGCCAGCAGCGGGGGACTAGCGGGGCCCTTCACAGATACGCAGTATTTT; cdr3_aa: CASSGGLAGPFTDTQYF
j_call: TRBJ2-1; clone_size: .; cdr3_length: 14; v_call: TRBV12-3/TRBV12-4; d_call: TRBD2; cdr3_nt: TGTGCCAGCAACCCAGCGGGGCAATACAATGAGCAGTTCTTC; cdr3_aa: CASNPAGQYNEQFF
j_call: TRBJ2-2; clone_size: .; cdr3_length: 16; v_call: TRBV6-1; d_call: .; cdr3_nt: TGTGCCAGCAGGGAGGGTACGGGGCGCGTCACCGGGGAGCTGTTTTTT; cdr3_aa: CASREGTGRVTGELFF
j_call: TRBJ2-1; clone_size: .; cdr3_length: 15; v_call: TRBV29-1; d_call: .; cdr3_nt: TGCAGCGTAGACGCAGGGGTCGCGGATACCAATGAGCAGTTCTTC; cdr3_aa: CSVDAGVADTNEQFF
j_call: TRBJ1-2; clone_size: once; cdr3_length: 14; v_call: TRBV12-3/TRBV12-4; d_call: .; cdr3_nt: TGTGCCAGCAGTCCGACAGGACCTAACTATGGCTACACCTTC; cdr3_aa: CASSPTGPNYGYTF
j_call: TRBJ2-7; clone_size: .; cdr3_length: 13; v_call: TRBV12-5; d_call: .; cdr3_nt: TGTGCTAGTGGTTTGGACAGGAGCCTCGAGCAGTACTTC; cdr3_aa: CASGLDRSLEQYF
j_call: TRBJ2-7; clone_size: few; cdr3_length: 16; v_call: TRBV7-9; d_call: TRBD1; cdr3_nt: TGTGCCAGCAGCCCTCCAATCCCGGGACAGGGGGTCGAGCAGTACTTC; cdr3_aa: CASSPPIPGQGVEQYF
j_call: TRBJ2-3; clone_size: few; cdr3_length: 14; v_call: TRBV7-8; d_call: .; cdr3_nt: TGTGCCAGCAGCTTAGAAGGTTTTACAGATACGCAGTATTTT; cdr3_aa: CASSLEGFTDTQYF
j_call: TRBJ1-1; clone_size: .; cdr3_length: 16; v_call: TRBV28; d_call: .; cdr3_nt: TGTGCCAGCAGTTTAGGTTTATGGCAGCTAAACACTGAAGCTTTCTTT; cdr3_aa: CASSLGLWQLNTEAFF
j_call: TRBJ2-7; clone_size: .; cdr3_length: 12; v_call: TRBV4-1; d_call: .; cdr3_nt: TGCGCCAGCAGCCAGCCAAGTGGCGAGCAGTACTTC; cdr3_aa: CASSQPSGEQYF
j_call: TRBJ1-3; clone_size: few; cdr3_length: 18; v_call: TRBV11-2; d_call: TRBD1; cdr3_nt: TGTGCCAGCAGCTTAGGCGGGGCAGGGGGTCCCTCTGGAAACACCATATATTTT; cdr3_aa: CASSLGGAGGPSGNTIYF
j_call: TRBJ1-1; clone_size: many; cdr3_length: 17; v_call: TRBV3-1; d_call: .; cdr3_nt: TGTGCCAGCAGCCAAGAGCTGGGGGTCGGGAGGAACACTGAAGCTTTCTTT; cdr3_aa: CASSQELGVGRNTEAFF